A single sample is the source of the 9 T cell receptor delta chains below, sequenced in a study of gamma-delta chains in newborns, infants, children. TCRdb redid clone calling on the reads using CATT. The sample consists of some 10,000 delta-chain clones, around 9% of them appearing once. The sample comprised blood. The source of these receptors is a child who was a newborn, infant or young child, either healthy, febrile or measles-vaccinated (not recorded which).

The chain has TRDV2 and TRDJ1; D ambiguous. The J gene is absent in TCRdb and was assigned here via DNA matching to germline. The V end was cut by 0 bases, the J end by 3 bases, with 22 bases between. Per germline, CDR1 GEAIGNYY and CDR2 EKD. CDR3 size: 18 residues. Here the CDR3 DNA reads TGTGCCTGTGACACCGTTCCATCTCAAGGGGTCCACCCCGATAAACTCATCTTT. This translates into CACDTVPSQGVHPDKLIF.

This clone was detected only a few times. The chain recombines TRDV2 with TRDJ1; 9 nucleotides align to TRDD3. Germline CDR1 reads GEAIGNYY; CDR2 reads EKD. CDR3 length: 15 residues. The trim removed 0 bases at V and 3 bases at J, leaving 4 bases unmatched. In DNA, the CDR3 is TGTGCCTGTGACACCCTGGGGGATTATGCCGATAAACTCATCTTT. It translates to CACDTLGDYADKLIF.

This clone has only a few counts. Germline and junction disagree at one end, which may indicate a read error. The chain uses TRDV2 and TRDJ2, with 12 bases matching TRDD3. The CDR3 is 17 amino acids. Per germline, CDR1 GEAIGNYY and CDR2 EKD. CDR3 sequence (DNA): TGTGCCTGTGACACCGTACTGGGGGATACTTTGACAACACAACTCTTCTTT. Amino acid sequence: CACDTVLGDTLTTQLFF.

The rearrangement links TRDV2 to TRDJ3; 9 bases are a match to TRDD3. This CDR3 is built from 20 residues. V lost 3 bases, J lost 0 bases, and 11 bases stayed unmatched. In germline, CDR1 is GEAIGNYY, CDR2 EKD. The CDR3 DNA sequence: TGTGCCTGTGACCCAATCGCTGGGGGATCCTCCTCCTGGGACACCCGACAGATGTTTTTC. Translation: CACDPIAGGSSSWDTRQMFF.

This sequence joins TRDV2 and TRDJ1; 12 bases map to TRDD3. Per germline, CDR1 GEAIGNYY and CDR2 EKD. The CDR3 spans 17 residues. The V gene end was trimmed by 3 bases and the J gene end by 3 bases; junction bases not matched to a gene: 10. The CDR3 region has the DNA TGTGCCTGTGACCAACTGGGGGATACCGGTTTGGCCGATAAACTCATCTTT. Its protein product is CACDQLGDTGLADKLIF.

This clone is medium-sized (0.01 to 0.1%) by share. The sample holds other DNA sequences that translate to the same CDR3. The CDR3 loop reads CACDTWGDTDKLIF. CDR3 DNA: TGTGCCTGTGACACGTGGGGGGATACCGATAAACTCATCTTT. The chain joins TRDV2 to TRDJ1; TRDD3 matches at 7 bases. The V gene's germline CDR1 is GEAIGNYY and CDR2 EKD. V shed 1 base and J 2 bases; nucleotides not matched to a gene: 3. This CDR3 region has 14 residues.

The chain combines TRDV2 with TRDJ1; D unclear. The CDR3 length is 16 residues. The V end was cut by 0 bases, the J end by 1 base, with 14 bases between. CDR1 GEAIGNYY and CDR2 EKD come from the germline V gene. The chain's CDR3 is CACDTLAGPITDKLIF. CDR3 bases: TGTGCCTGTGACACCCTTGCGGGACCCATCACCGATAAACTCATCTTT.

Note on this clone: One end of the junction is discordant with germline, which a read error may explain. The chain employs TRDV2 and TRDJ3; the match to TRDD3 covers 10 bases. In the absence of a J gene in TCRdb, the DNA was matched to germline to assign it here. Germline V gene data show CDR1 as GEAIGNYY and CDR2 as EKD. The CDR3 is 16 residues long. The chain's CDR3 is CACDSLGDWGTRQMFF. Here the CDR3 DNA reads TGTGCCTGTGACTCACTGGGGGATTGGGGCACCCGACAGATGTTTTTC.

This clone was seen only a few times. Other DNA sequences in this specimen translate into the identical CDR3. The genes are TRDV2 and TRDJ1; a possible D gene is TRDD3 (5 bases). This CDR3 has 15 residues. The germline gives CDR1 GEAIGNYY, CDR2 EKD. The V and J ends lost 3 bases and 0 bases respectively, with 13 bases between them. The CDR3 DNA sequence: TGTGCCTGTGACCCATTGCTGGGAAACACCGATAAACTCATCTTT. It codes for CACDPLLGNTDKLIF.